This T cell receptor beta chain was recovered during a study of T cells after yellow fever vaccination. A single record per CDR3 protein comes from TCRdb applying MiXCR to the 5' RACE reads. The sample records about 120,000 distinct CDR3 sequences, about 7% being singletons. This clonotype was detected many times. V was clipped by 3 bases and J by 0 bases, with 9 bases between them. The CDR3 spans 15 residues. The chain combines TRBV12-3 or TRBV12-4 with TRBJ2-4, with D uncertain. The specimen was CD4+ T cells sorted from PBMCs, collected roughly 46 days after the first yellow fever vaccination. The clonotype originates from a man aged 18 to 29 who received the YFV17D yellow fever vaccine. In nucleotides, the CDR3 is TGTGCCAGCAGTTTTAACAGCTTAGCCAAAAACATTCAGTACTTC. It specifies CASSFNSLAKNIQYF.